This T cell receptor beta chain was identified in a study of blood T cell repertoires in COVID-19. Study context: Samples representing acute and convalescent COVID-19 were sourced from the United States, Italy and Spain. PBMCs, B-cell-depleted T cells, or T cells provided the cDNA or gDNA that made up the material.

Only in-frame clones appear in the TCRdb table, and some are missing; sequencing was by immunoSEQ multiplex PCR. The repertoire consists of around 100,000 clones, with over 80% occurring once and the leading ten covering approximately 0.75%. Between the trimmed V and J ends, which lost 0 bases and 0 bases, there was a span of 3 bases. The CDR3 is 14 amino acids. The germline V gene has CDR1 SGHAT and CDR2 FQNNGV. This chain links TRBV11-2 with TRBJ1-3; D is ambiguous. Sequencing input: peripheral blood. This receptor was obtained from a woman in her 70s with acute or convalescent COVID-19. CDR3 protein: CASSLDSSGNTIYF. The CDR3 coding sequence is TGTGCCAGCAGCTTAGACAGCTCTGGAAACACCATATATTTT.